This T cell receptor beta chain was sequenced in a study of shared clonotypes between healthy human individuals. For the study at large: The study used three CD4 naive, three CD4 memory, two CD8 naive and one CD8 memory plate per donor. General study results and limits: Investigators expected sequencing depth to affect clonotype sharing among donors.

The sorted-subset replicate PCRs were given about 210 ng DNA, which is 27,000 or so T cell genomes. Sequencing used immunoSEQ multiplex PCR; TCRdb keeps in-frame clones, though not all of them. The sample lists about 330,000 clones; around 74% were seen once. A remark on this clone: Its antigen is currently unknown. The same CDR3 also results from other DNA sequences found in this sample.

The V and J ends lost 2 bases and 0 bases, in that order; junction bases with no gene match: 1. CDR3 length: 14 residues. Germline V gene data show CDR1 as MDHEN and CDR2 as SYDVKM. The rearrangement links TRBV28 to TRBJ2-7; 7 bases align to TRBD2. The TCR sequence derives from a young man in good health. Sequencing used memory CD4+ T cells sorted from blood. The sample's subset: CD45RA-negative fraction. CDR3 amino acids: CASSLGGSSYEQYF. For the CDR3, the DNA is TGTGCCAGCAGTTTAGGCGGGAGCTCCTACGAGCAGTACTTC.